This T cell receptor (beta chain) derives from a study of CD8 T cells in ankylosing spondylitis. This CDR3 comprises 15 residues. V lost 5 bases to trimming and J lost 5 bases; unmatched junction nucleotides: 9. TCRdb re-called the 5' RACE reads through MiXCR, storing one row per CDR3 protein. Here the sample spans roughly 280,000 distinct CDR3 sequences, over 15% being singletons. J is TRBJ1-5 and V is TRBV12-3 or TRBV12-4; 7 bases agree with TRBD1. The sample was blood, either unsorted or a sorted T cell fraction (not recorded which). The sequence was collected from a male donor with ankylosing spondylitis or in good health (not recorded which). The CDR3 region is CASSPRGDTHQPQHF. CDR3 DNA: TGTGCCAGCAGTCCCAGGGGGGACACGCATCAGCCCCAGCATTTT.